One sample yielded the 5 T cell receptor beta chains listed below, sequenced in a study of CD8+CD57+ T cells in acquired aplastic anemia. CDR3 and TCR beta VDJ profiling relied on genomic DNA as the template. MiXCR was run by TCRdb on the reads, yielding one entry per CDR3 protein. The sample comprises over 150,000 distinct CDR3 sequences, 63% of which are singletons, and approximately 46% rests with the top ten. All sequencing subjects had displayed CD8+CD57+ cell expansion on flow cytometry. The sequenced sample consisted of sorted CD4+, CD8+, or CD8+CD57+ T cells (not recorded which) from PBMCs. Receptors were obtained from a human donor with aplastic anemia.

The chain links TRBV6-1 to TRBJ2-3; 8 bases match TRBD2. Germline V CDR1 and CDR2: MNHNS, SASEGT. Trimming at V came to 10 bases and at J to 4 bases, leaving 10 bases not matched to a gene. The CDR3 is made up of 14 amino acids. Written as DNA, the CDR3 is TGTGCCATCTCATCGGGACTAGGCCCAGATACGCAGTATTTT. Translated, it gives CAISSGLGPDTQYF.

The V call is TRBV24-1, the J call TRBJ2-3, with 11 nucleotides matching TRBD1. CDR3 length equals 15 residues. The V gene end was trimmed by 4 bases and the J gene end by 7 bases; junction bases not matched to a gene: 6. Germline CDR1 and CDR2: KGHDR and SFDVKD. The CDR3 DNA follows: TGTGCCACCAGTGACCAAGGACAGGGGGCAAATACGCAGTATTTT. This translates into CATSDQGQGANTQYF.

Here the CDR3 DNA reads TGCGCCAGCAGCCCCGGGTCCCAAAACATTCAGTACTTC. This encodes CASSPGSQNIQYF. J is TRBJ2-4 and V is TRBV5-1; no definite D call. Looked up from germline, CDR1 is SGHRS and CDR2 is YFSETQ. Trimming stripped 4 bases from V and 5 bases from J, with 10 bases between. This CDR3 is built from 13 residues.

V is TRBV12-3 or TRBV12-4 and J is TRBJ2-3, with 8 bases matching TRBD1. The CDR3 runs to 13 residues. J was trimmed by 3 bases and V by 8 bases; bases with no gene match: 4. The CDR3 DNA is TGTGCCAGCGGTGGACAGGGAACAGATACGCAGTATTTT. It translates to CASGGQGTDTQYF.

The CDR3 DNA reads TGTGCCAGCAGCCGAACCGCGACTAGAGGGAGTGAGGGAAGAGGAGAGACCCAGTACTTC. Its protein product is CASSRTATRGSEGRGETQYF. This chain links TRBV7-2 with TRBJ2-5; D might be TRBD2 (6 bases). V was shortened by 5 bases and J by 4 bases, with 32 bases between the two germline ends. There are 20 residues in the CDR3. Germline loops: CDR1 SGHTA, CDR2 FQGNSA.